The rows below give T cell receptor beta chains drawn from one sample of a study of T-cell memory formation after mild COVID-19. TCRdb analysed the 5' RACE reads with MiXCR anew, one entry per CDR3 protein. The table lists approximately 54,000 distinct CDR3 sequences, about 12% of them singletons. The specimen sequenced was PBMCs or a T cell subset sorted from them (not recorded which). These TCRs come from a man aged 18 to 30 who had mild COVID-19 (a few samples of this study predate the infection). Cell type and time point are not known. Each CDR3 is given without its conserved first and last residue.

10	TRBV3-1	ASSRIQDTQY
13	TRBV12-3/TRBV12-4	ASNNPGQGATEAF
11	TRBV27	ASVGASNQPQH
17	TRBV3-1	ASSHRARGLAGYSYEQY
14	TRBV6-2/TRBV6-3	ASSYSIGGAGQPQH
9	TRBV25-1	ASSGQVAQY
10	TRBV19	ASSLGNSPLH
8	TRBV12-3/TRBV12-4	ASSENEAF
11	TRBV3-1	ASSQAGADTQY
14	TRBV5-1	ASSPTSGSGANVLT
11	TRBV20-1	SASPDSNQPQH
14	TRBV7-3	ASSSWGGGSTDTQY
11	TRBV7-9	ASSLEGSDTQY
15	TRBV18	ASSPRRTGFGGNTIY
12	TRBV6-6	ASSYQGANTEAF
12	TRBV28	ASSLGQNTGELF
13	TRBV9	ASSEAGLDNNEQF
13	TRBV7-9	ASSQVFGGTTEAF
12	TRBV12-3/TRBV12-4	ASHPGYSNQPQH
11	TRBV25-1	ASSESSSETQY
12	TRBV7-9	ASSSGARNQPQH
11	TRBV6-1	ASSEPGVSEQF
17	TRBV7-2	ASSPRPSGGTVSTDTQY
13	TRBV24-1	ATSDFSSGANVLT
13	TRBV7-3	ASSLTGFGSGELF
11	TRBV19	ASSRVINEKLF
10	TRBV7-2	ASSSTGNTQY
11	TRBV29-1	STLGDTNYGYT
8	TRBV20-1	SAWGSTNI
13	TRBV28	ASSLLEGYNSPLH
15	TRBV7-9	ASSLVGFEANEDTQY
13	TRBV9	ASSFSGGATDTQY
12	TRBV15	ATSTGQGIWRAF
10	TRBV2	ASRYGITEAF
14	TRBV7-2	ASSFSFEQAREKLF
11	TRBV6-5	ASSSRGDTEAF
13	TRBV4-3	ASSQEWGLNEPQH
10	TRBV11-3	ASSSGLNTQY
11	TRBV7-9	ASSLEGQETQY
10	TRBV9	ASSVGAGEQY
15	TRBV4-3	ASSQGSSPSGANVLT
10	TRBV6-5	ASRYPHSHKY
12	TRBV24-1	ATSTGTTGEKLF
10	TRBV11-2	ASSLNENEQF
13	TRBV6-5	ASSPQGSGANVLT
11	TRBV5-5	ASSTDLNTEAF
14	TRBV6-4	ASSASGLAGSDTQY
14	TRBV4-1	ASSQEMAPNTDTQY
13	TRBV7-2	ASSFGSGSSYEQY
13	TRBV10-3	AIGAGQAGGNTIY
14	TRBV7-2	ASSLAGDRGRNEQF
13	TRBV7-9	ASSLMTGLNSPLH